These T cell receptor beta chains were read from a single sample in a study of blood T cells in healthy people across ages. TCRdb passed the 5' RACE reads through MiXCR, listing each CDR3 protein once. This table holds 1,500,000 or so distinct CDR3 sequences, roughly 60% found once. The specimen was blood. These receptors were collected from a young man in good health. The CDR3 runs from the conserved cysteine through the conserved F or W. The D gene is left open where the match is weak. Clone sizes are given selectively: once, few, many, or a class where the clone is expanded.

abundance: -; len: 13; j_gene: TRBJ2-1; v_gene: TRBV5-1; d_gene: TRBD2; CDR3aa: CASSWAGDNEQFF; CDR3nt: TGCGCCAGCAGCTGGGCGGGGGACAATGAGCAGTTCTTC
abundance: -; len: 13; j_gene: TRBJ2-4; v_gene: TRBV29-1; d_gene: -; CDR3aa: CSVVVGLGNEQYF; CDR3nt: TGCAGCGTTGTAGTGGGGTTGGGCAATGAGCAGTACTTC
abundance: few; len: 15; j_gene: TRBJ2-1; v_gene: TRBV11-3; d_gene: TRBD2; CDR3aa: CASSLGPAGVLEQFF; CDR3nt: TGTGCCAGCAGCTTAGGCCCAGCGGGAGTACTTGAGCAGTTCTTC
abundance: -; len: 13; j_gene: TRBJ2-3; v_gene: TRBV20-1; d_gene: -; CDR3aa: CRGGTGGSDTQYF; CDR3nt: TGCAGAGGCGGGACGGGGGGCTCAGATACGCAGTATTTT
abundance: -; len: 16; j_gene: TRBJ1-4; v_gene: TRBV6-2/TRBV6-3; d_gene: -; CDR3aa: CASSAPAVRLGEKLFF; CDR3nt: TGTGCCAGCAGTGCTCCAGCGGTACGCCTCGGTGAAAAACTGTTTTTT
abundance: -; len: 13; j_gene: TRBJ2-7; v_gene: TRBV27; d_gene: -; CDR3aa: CASSLNMRYEQYF; CDR3nt: TGTGCCAGCAGTCTAAATATGCGCTACGAGCAGTACTTC
abundance: -; len: 18; j_gene: TRBJ2-7; v_gene: TRBV7-6; d_gene: TRBD2; CDR3aa: CASSSHTPNSGIGYEQYF; CDR3nt: TGTGCCAGCAGCTCACACACGCCGAATAGCGGGATAGGGTACGAGCAGTACTTC
abundance: -; len: 14; j_gene: TRBJ2-5; v_gene: TRBV10-3; d_gene: -; CDR3aa: CAISMVPAKETQYF; CDR3nt: TGTGCCATCAGTATGGTCCCGGCCAAAGAGACCCAGTACTTC
abundance: -; len: 13; j_gene: TRBJ1-1; v_gene: TRBV20-1; d_gene: -; CDR3aa: CSALGQPGTEAFF; CDR3nt: TGCAGTGCTCTCGGACAGCCGGGCACTGAAGCTTTCTTT
abundance: -; len: 15; j_gene: TRBJ1-2; v_gene: TRBV27; d_gene: -; CDR3aa: CASSLSAGSGEGYTF; CDR3nt: TGTGCCAGCAGTTTATCGGCTGGGTCGGGAGAAGGCTACACCTTC
abundance: few; len: 15; j_gene: TRBJ2-2; v_gene: TRBV7-2; d_gene: TRBD2; CDR3aa: CASSWTSGYTGELFF; CDR3nt: TGTGCCAGCAGCTGGACTAGCGGGTACACCGGGGAGCTGTTTTTT
abundance: -; len: 19; j_gene: TRBJ2-6; v_gene: TRBV27; d_gene: -; CDR3aa: CASTPASVFQDSRANVLTF; CDR3nt: TGTGCCAGCACCCCAGCGTCCGTTTTTCAGGACTCTAGGGCCAACGTCCTGACTTTC
abundance: -; len: 13; j_gene: TRBJ2-1; v_gene: TRBV5-6; d_gene: -; CDR3aa: CASSQDSFNEQFF; CDR3nt: TGTGCCAGCAGCCAAGACAGTTTCAATGAGCAGTTCTTC
abundance: -; len: 15; j_gene: TRBJ2-7; v_gene: TRBV7-9; d_gene: TRBD2; CDR3aa: CASSPWTSGTDEQYF; CDR3nt: TGTGCCAGCAGCCCGTGGACTAGCGGGACTGACGAGCAGTACTTC
abundance: -; len: 15; j_gene: TRBJ2-7; v_gene: TRBV6-5; d_gene: -; CDR3aa: CASSYSSQGREEQYF; CDR3nt: TGTGCCAGCAGTTATTCCTCGCAGGGCCGGGAAGAGCAGTACTTC
abundance: -; len: 16; j_gene: TRBJ1-2; v_gene: TRBV6-5; d_gene: TRBD1; CDR3aa: CASSPQQGAPYYGYTF; CDR3nt: TGTGCCAGCAGCCCTCAACAGGGGGCCCCTTATTATGGCTACACCTTC
abundance: -; len: 15; j_gene: TRBJ1-4; v_gene: TRBV11-2; d_gene: -; CDR3aa: CASSNRVLTNEKLFF; CDR3nt: TGTGCCAGCAGCAACAGGGTTTTAACTAATGAAAAACTGTTTTTT
abundance: -; len: 15; j_gene: TRBJ2-1; v_gene: TRBV24-1; d_gene: -; CDR3aa: CATSDSTGTYNEQFF; CDR3nt: TGTGCCACCAGTGATTCGACCGGGACCTACAATGAGCAGTTCTTC
abundance: few; len: 13; j_gene: TRBJ1-6; v_gene: TRBV6-5; d_gene: -; CDR3aa: CASSSPGNSPLHF; CDR3nt: TGTGCCAGCAGTTCCCCAGGGAATTCACCCCTCCACTTT
abundance: few; len: 15; j_gene: TRBJ2-6; v_gene: TRBV20-1; d_gene: -; CDR3aa: CSAPPSNSGANVLTF; CDR3nt: TGCAGTGCCCCCCCGAGCAACTCTGGGGCCAACGTCCTGACTTTC
abundance: -; len: 15; j_gene: TRBJ1-2; v_gene: TRBV7-2; d_gene: -; CDR3aa: CASSLGPGPQVGYTF; CDR3nt: TGTGCCAGCAGCCTCGGCCCGGGACCCCAAGTTGGCTACACCTTC
abundance: once; len: 17; j_gene: TRBJ2-2; v_gene: TRBV7-9; d_gene: TRBD2; CDR3aa: CASSPPGGIGYIGELFF; CDR3nt: TGTGCCAGCAGCCCCCCCGGGGGGATCGGGTACATCGGGGAGCTGTTTTTT
abundance: -; len: 13; j_gene: TRBJ2-7; v_gene: TRBV29-1; d_gene: TRBD1; CDR3aa: CSVPDRDIYEQYF; CDR3nt: TGCAGCGTCCCGGACAGGGACATCTACGAGCAGTACTTC
abundance: -; len: 13; j_gene: TRBJ1-1; v_gene: TRBV25-1; d_gene: TRBD1; CDR3aa: CASSTGVLTEAFF; CDR3nt: TGTGCCAGCAGTACAGGGGTTCTCACTGAAGCTTTCTTT
abundance: -; len: 18; j_gene: TRBJ2-7; v_gene: TRBV11-2; d_gene: -; CDR3aa: CASSSILNGAGWNYEQYF; CDR3nt: TGTGCCAGCAGCTCCATCCTCAACGGGGCAGGTTGGAACTACGAGCAGTACTTC
abundance: -; len: 16; j_gene: TRBJ1-2; v_gene: TRBV18; d_gene: -; CDR3aa: CASSPQATVANYGYTF; CDR3nt: TGTGCCAGCTCACCACAGGCTACAGTAGCTAACTATGGCTACACCTTC
abundance: -; len: 16; j_gene: TRBJ2-3; v_gene: TRBV6-5; d_gene: -; CDR3aa: CASSYRFMGGADTQYF; CDR3nt: TGTGCCAGCAGTTATAGGTTTATGGGCGGGGCCGATACGCAGTATTTT
abundance: once; len: 15; j_gene: TRBJ2-3; v_gene: TRBV7-9; d_gene: TRBD1; CDR3aa: CASSEAPQGADTQYF; CDR3nt: TGTGCCAGCAGCGAGGCACCTCAGGGGGCGGATACGCAGTATTTT
abundance: -; len: 11; j_gene: TRBJ1-1; v_gene: TRBV20-1; d_gene: -; CDR3aa: CSAGTSLEAFF; CDR3nt: TGCAGTGCTGGGACGTCGCTTGAAGCTTTCTTT
abundance: few; len: 14; j_gene: TRBJ2-7; v_gene: TRBV4-1; d_gene: -; CDR3aa: CASSQAGQSYEQYF; CDR3nt: TGTGCCAGCAGCCAAGCCGGACAGTCGTACGAGCAGTACTTC
abundance: -; len: 17; j_gene: TRBJ2-4; v_gene: TRBV20-1; d_gene: TRBD2; CDR3aa: CSARVAGGLLAKNIQYF; CDR3nt: TGCAGTGCTAGGGTAGCGGGGGGGCTACTAGCCAAAAACATTCAGTACTTC
abundance: few; len: 15; j_gene: TRBJ2-7; v_gene: TRBV7-6; d_gene: -; CDR3aa: CASSGGTASSYEQYF; CDR3nt: TGTGCCAGCAGCGGGGGGACCGCATCTTCCTACGAGCAGTACTTC
abundance: few; len: 12; j_gene: TRBJ2-7; v_gene: TRBV7-2; d_gene: -; CDR3aa: CASSLGFVEQYF; CDR3nt: TGTGCCAGCAGCTTAGGGTTTGTCGAGCAGTACTTC
abundance: few; len: 16; j_gene: TRBJ2-6; v_gene: TRBV4-2; d_gene: TRBD2; CDR3aa: CASSSSGYSGANVLTF; CDR3nt: TGTGCCAGCAGTTCTAGCGGTTACTCTGGGGCCAACGTCCTGACTTTC
abundance: -; len: 16; j_gene: TRBJ2-4; v_gene: TRBV6-2/TRBV6-3; d_gene: TRBD2; CDR3aa: CASSLSSGRSKNIQYF; CDR3nt: TGTGCCAGCAGTCTCTCTAGCGGGAGATCCAAAAACATTCAGTACTTC
abundance: -; len: 15; j_gene: TRBJ2-1; v_gene: TRBV12-3/TRBV12-4; d_gene: -; CDR3aa: CASSSNRGGDNEQFF; CDR3nt: TGTGCCAGCAGCTCAAACAGGGGGGGGGACAATGAGCAGTTCTTC
abundance: -; len: 13; j_gene: TRBJ2-5; v_gene: TRBV27; d_gene: TRBD2; CDR3aa: CASSLSGGGTQYF; CDR3nt: TGTGCCAGCAGTTTGAGCGGCGGGGGGACCCAGTACTTC
abundance: few; len: 16; j_gene: TRBJ2-7; v_gene: TRBV6-5; d_gene: -; CDR3aa: CASSFRQGTSSYEQYF; CDR3nt: TGTGCCAGCAGTTTCCGGCAGGGAACTTCGTCCTACGAGCAGTACTTC
abundance: few; len: 16; j_gene: TRBJ1-6; v_gene: TRBV10-3; d_gene: TRBD1; CDR3aa: CAISESMTGGGSPLHF; CDR3nt: TGTGCCATCAGTGAGTCGATGACAGGGGGAGGTTCACCCCTCCACTTT
abundance: -; len: 13; j_gene: TRBJ1-6; v_gene: TRBV20-1; d_gene: -; CDR3aa: CSVSDLYNSPLHF; CDR3nt: TGCAGTGTTTCGGACCTCTATAATTCACCCCTCCACTTT
abundance: -; len: 13; j_gene: TRBJ2-5; v_gene: TRBV7-8; d_gene: TRBD1; CDR3aa: CASSFRQGQTQYF; CDR3nt: TGTGCCAGCAGCTTCCGACAGGGACAGACCCAGTACTTC
abundance: few; len: 11; j_gene: TRBJ2-7; v_gene: TRBV7-9; d_gene: -; CDR3aa: CASQGGYEQYF; CDR3nt: TGTGCCAGTCAGGGGGGGTACGAGCAGTACTTC
abundance: few; len: 14; j_gene: TRBJ1-6; v_gene: TRBV25-1; d_gene: TRBD1; CDR3aa: CASLGQGYGSPLHF; CDR3nt: TGTGCCAGTCTCGGACAGGGCTATGGTTCACCCCTCCACTTT
abundance: few; len: 15; j_gene: TRBJ2-7; v_gene: TRBV15; d_gene: -; CDR3aa: CATSRDKTVLSEQYF; CDR3nt: TGTGCCACCAGCAGAGATAAGACAGTTTTATCCGAGCAGTACTTC
abundance: -; len: 13; j_gene: TRBJ2-7; v_gene: TRBV20-1; d_gene: -; CDR3aa: CSARVGDPYEQYF; CDR3nt: TGCAGTGCTAGAGTAGGCGATCCCTACGAGCAGTACTTC
abundance: few; len: 14; j_gene: TRBJ2-7; v_gene: TRBV4-3; d_gene: -; CDR3aa: CASSQDLRGYEQYF; CDR3nt: TGCGCCAGCAGCCAAGATTTGCGCGGCTACGAGCAGTACTTC
abundance: -; len: 14; j_gene: TRBJ2-7; v_gene: TRBV7-6; d_gene: -; CDR3aa: CASSPTGRLYEQYF; CDR3nt: TGTGCCAGCAGCCCGACGGGCAGGCTCTACGAGCAGTACTTC
abundance: -; len: 14; j_gene: TRBJ2-5; v_gene: TRBV28; d_gene: -; CDR3aa: CASTETALQETQYF; CDR3nt: TGTGCCAGCACGGAGACGGCGCTCCAAGAGACCCAGTACTTC
abundance: few; len: 14; j_gene: TRBJ2-1; v_gene: TRBV29-1; d_gene: -; CDR3aa: CSVEDRRQYNEQFF; CDR3nt: TGCAGCGTTGAAGATCGGAGACAGTACAATGAGCAGTTCTTC